The sequence of this T cell receptor beta chain was determined in a study of identical twins. Template switching added a universal primer site; cDNA carried unique molecular identifiers. TCRdb reanalysed the 5' RACE reads using MiXCR and keeps one entry per CDR3 protein. In the table there are 1.5 million to 2 million distinct CDR3 sequences, about 31% of which are singletons. This clonotype was seen more than once but under ten times. V dropped 6 bases and J dropped 3 bases, with 14 bases sitting between them. Germline V gives CDR1 SEHNR, CDR2 FQNEAQ (reference sequence). There are 15 residues in the CDR3.

The specimen was cord blood. This receptor was obtained from a newborn girl in good health. The chain has TRBV7-9 and TRBJ2-2; perhaps TRBD1 as D (6 bases). This CDR3 reads CASRDTGLDTGELFF. The CDR3, as DNA: TGTGCCAGCAGAGATACAGGGTTGGACACCGGGGAGCTGTTTTTT.